A single sample is the source of the 30 T cell receptor beta chains below, sequenced in a study of regulatory T cells in long-lasting Graves disease. The sample's time point: persistent/refractory GD, antithyroid drugs over 5 years with positive TRAb. Researchers made the TCR library from RNA that was extracted from PBMCs. Construction of the TCR beta libraries employed iRepertoire HTBI primers in conjunction with Arm-PCR of CDR3 regions. MiXCR, applied by TCRdb to the multiplex PCR reads, yields one record per CDR3 protein. The sample contains a few hundred thousand distinct CDR3 sequences, roughly 25% of which appear only once. Here the sequenced sample was peripheral blood mononuclear cells (PBMCs), taken when the disease was refractory, from a patient treated with antithyroid drugs. These receptors were collected from a woman in her 40s with Graves disease.

At least ten counts were recorded for this clonotype. This chain joins TRBV28 and TRBJ2-7, with 11 bases matching TRBD2. Germline trimming cut 3 bases from V and 3 bases from J; bases unmatched to any gene: 4. The CDR3 length is 15 residues. Looked up from germline, CDR1 is MDHEN and CDR2 is SYDVKM. CDR3 region: CASSFRLAGIYEQYF. The CDR3 nucleotides read TGTGCCAGCAGTTTTAGACTAGCGGGGATCTACGAGCAGTACTTC.

The chain links TRBV6-5 to TRBJ1-1, with D perhaps matching TRBD1 (5 bases). The germline gives CDR1 MNHEY, CDR2 SVGAGI. V was cut by 0 bases and J by 6 bases, with 17 bases left in between. The CDR3 sequence is 16 residues long. CDR3 amino acids: CASSYSGWGVGAEAFF. The CDR3 DNA reads as TGTGCCAGCAGTTACTCCGGATGGGGGGTTGGGGCTGAAGCTTTCTTT.

V usage is TRBV6-1 and J usage is TRBJ1-1; tentatively, D is TRBD1 (6 bases). The CDR3 totals 16 residues. The germline V gene encodes CDR1 MNHNS and CDR2 SASEGT. V lost 7 bases and J 0 bases, leaving 18 bases between the germline ends. The CDR3 sequence is CASTKGQLRMNTEAFF. The CDR3 DNA is TGTGCCAGCACTAAAGGACAGCTTCGCATGAACACTGAAGCTTTCTTT.

This clonotype was counted at least ten times. The V call is TRBV6-1, the J call TRBJ2-3; D gene unclear. The V end was cut by 6 bases, the J end by 2 bases, with 18 bases between. This CDR3 has 16 amino acids. From germline, CDR1 is MNHNS and CDR2 SASEGT. CDR3 DNA sequence: TGTGCCAGCAGGCAAGGTGGTGGATTTCCCACAGATACGCAGTATTTT. Encoded protein: CASRQGGGFPTDTQYF.

This clonotype was detected ten times or more. The V gene is TRBV11-2, the J gene TRBJ1-1; D ambiguous. The CDR3 extends over 11 amino acids. Germline CDR1 and CDR2: SGHAT and FQNNGV. V lost 3 bases and J lost 6, with 5 bases in between. The CDR3 DNA reads TGTGCCAGCAGCTTCACGGCTGAAGCTTTCTTT. This codes for CASSFTAEAFF.

This clonotype was counted many times. V usage is TRBV6-1 and J usage is TRBJ2-2; perhaps TRBD2 as D (5 bases). The CDR3 covers 16 residues. The germline V and J ends were trimmed by 6 bases and 5 bases, with 19 bases remaining between them. Germline lookup yields CDR1 MNHNS and CDR2 SASEGT. CDR3 DNA: TGTGCCAGCAGACCCTTCCGGGAAACGGGGACCGGGGAGCTGTTTTTT. Protein sequence: CASRPFRETGTGELFF.

The genes are TRBV10-3 and TRBJ2-7; D tentatively fits TRBD1 or TRBD2 (5 bases each). V lost 3 bases and J 6 bases, leaving 12 bases between the germline ends. The CDR3 length is 13 residues. Germline lookup yields CDR1 ENHRY and CDR2 SYGVKD. The CDR3 spells CAISEDWGSEQYF. The DNA of the CDR3 is TGTGCCATCAGTGAAGACTGGGGGTCCGAGCAGTACTTC.

The sample holds a few counts of this clonotype. V gene TRBV29-1 combines with J gene TRBJ1-3; D gene ambiguous. This CDR3 region has 14 residues. V was trimmed by 5 bases and J by 0 bases, leaving 11 bases between them. Germline V CDR1 and CDR2: SQVTM, ANQGSEA. The CDR3 sequence is CSVCADSSGNTIYF. The CDR3 DNA reads as TGCAGCGTTTGTGCGGATTCCTCTGGAAACACCATATATTTT.

This clonotype was found a few times. The chain employs TRBV5-6 and TRBJ2-2; the D gene could be TRBD1 or TRBD2 (5 bases each). The CDR3 extends over 15 amino acids. The germline V gene has CDR1 SGHDT and CDR2 YYEEEE. V gave up 4 bases and J gave up 3 bases, with 13 bases separating them. The CDR3 loop reads CASSRDGPYTGELFF. In DNA, the CDR3 is TGTGCCAGCAGCCGGGACGGGCCGTACACCGGGGAGCTGTTTTTT.

This rearrangement joins TRBV5-1 to TRBJ2-6; D is perhaps TRBD1 (5 bases). This CDR3 is 15 amino acids long. With 6 bases removed from V and 4 bases from J, the gap between germline ends came to 14 bases. The germline CDR1 and CDR2 sequences are SGHRS and YFSETQ. The DNA for the CDR3 is TGCGCCAGCACCCCGGGCAGGGCCGGGGCCAACGTCCTGACTTTC. Its translation: CASTPGRAGANVLTF.

The chain links TRBV7-2 to TRBJ1-2; D is unresolved. Deletions cut 1 base from V and 2 bases from J, with 8 bases between. The germline V gene encodes CDR1 SGHTA and CDR2 FQGNSA. This CDR3 has 14 residues. CDR3 DNA: TGTGCCAGCAGCTTAGTTCGGACCAACTATGGCTACACCTTC. The encoded protein is CASSLVRTNYGYTF.

CDR3 sequence (DNA): TGTGCCAGTAGTATAGAGGGACAGATGAATGGCTACACCTTC. Protein sequence: CASSIEGQMNGYTF. V and J are TRBV19 and TRBJ1-2, with TRBD1 matching over 7 bases. CDR3 length: 14 amino acids. Germline V gene data show CDR1 as LNHDA and CDR2 as SQIVND (reference sequence). V lost 0 bases to trimming and J lost 6 bases; unmatched junction nucleotides: 4.

Many counts were recorded for this clonotype. The chain couples TRBV28 to TRBJ2-7; D unresolved. There are 16 residues in the CDR3. Germline V gives CDR1 MDHEN, CDR2 SYDVKM. V was cut by 5 bases and J by 5 bases, with 22 bases left in between. The CDR3 DNA reads as TGTGCCAGCAGTCAACCTCGGCCTCGAGCTAGGGACGAGCAGTACTTC. This codes for CASSQPRPRARDEQYF. Using reference TRBV28 and TRBJ2-7 for the parts outside the CDR3, the full variable domain is DVKVTQSSRYLVKRTGEKVFLECVQDMDHENMFWYRQDPGLGLRLIYFSYDVKMKEKGDIPEGYSVSREKKERFSLILESASTNQTSMYLCASSQPRPRARDEQYFGPGTRLTVT.

This clonotype was detected many times. The chain recombines TRBV29-1 with TRBJ1-1; D is undetermined. Germline V lookup: CDR1 SQVTM, CDR2 ANQGSEA. This CDR3 has 13 residues. Trimming pared 4 bases from V and 0 bases from J, leaving 9 bases between. The CDR3 DNA sequence: TGCAGCGTTGCAGTGCTTATGAACACTGAAGCTTTCTTT. This sequence encodes CSVAVLMNTEAFF.

Many counts were recorded for this clonotype. V gene TRBV6-1 combines with J gene TRBJ2-7; weak D call: TRBD1 (5 bases). V was clipped by 6 bases and J by 3 bases, with 9 bases between them. CDR1 is MNHNS, CDR2 SASEGT, per germline. The CDR3 sequence is 12 residues long. Written as DNA, the CDR3 is TGTGCCAGCAGGACAGTAGGCTACGAGCAGTACTTC. Its translation: CASRTVGYEQYF.

This clonotype was found many times. CDR3 loop: CASSLRQEQYF. The CDR3 DNA is TGTGCCAGCAGTTTACGACAGGAGCAGTACTTC. The chain is built from TRBV12-3 or TRBV12-4 and TRBJ2-4; tentative D call: TRBD1 (6 bases). Trimming cost V 2 bases and J 13 bases, with 9 bases left between them. This CDR3 spans 11 amino acids.

This clonotype was counted ten times or more. This chain connects TRBV12-5 to TRBJ1-5, with a weak D call TRBD1 (6 bases). There are 13 residues in the CDR3. The V end lost 1 base, the J end lost 6 bases, and 7 bases lay between the germline ends. CDR1 is LGHNT and CDR2 is FRNRAP in the germline V gene. CDR3: CASGLGGRQPQHF. CDR3 DNA sequence: TGTGCTAGTGGTTTGGGGGGGCGTCAGCCCCAGCATTTT.

In regard to this clonotype: This may stem from a read error, because a much larger clone lies one nucleotide away. This chain connects TRBV6-4 to TRBJ2-7; D remains unclear. The V gene's germline CDR1 is MRHNA and CDR2 SNTAGT. V lost 2 bases and J lost 0, with 8 bases in between. This CDR3 has 14 amino acids. As DNA, the CDR3 is TGTGCCAGCAGTGACCCACAGATCTCCTACGAGCAGTACTTC. This encodes CASSDPQISYEQYF.

The CDR3 sequence is CASSLDIEQYF. The CDR3 nucleotides are TGCGCCAGCAGCTTGGATATCGAGCAGTACTTC. This chain connects TRBV5-1 to TRBJ2-7; D gene unclear. The CDR3 is 11 residues long. CDR1 SGHRS and CDR2 YFSETQ come from the germline V gene. With 0 bases removed from V and 6 bases from J, the gap between germline ends came to 4 bases.

This rearrangement joins TRBV6-5 to TRBJ1-5, with D possibly being TRBD1 (6 bases). Trimming removed 4 bases from V and 7 bases from J, with 11 bases in between. CDR1 MNHEY and CDR2 SVGAGI come from the germline V gene. CDR3 length: 13 residues. For the CDR3, the DNA is TGTGCCAGCAGTTGCGGGGGGCGGCAGCCCCAGCATTTT. Its translation: CASSCGGRQPQHF.

Notes on this clonotype: It may be a read error: a sequence one base away is much more abundant. The V call is TRBV15, the J call TRBJ2-5; D is unresolved. The CDR3 covers 11 residues. The V and J ends lost 4 bases and 4 bases respectively, with 4 bases between them. Germline assignment: CDR1 LNHNV and CDR2 YYDKDF (reference sequence). This CDR3 is CATSMTETQYF. DNA of the CDR3: TGTGCCACCAGCATGACAGAGACCCAGTACTTC.

The gene calls are TRBV3-1 and TRBJ2-7; 9 nucleotides agree with TRBD2. CDR1 is LGHDT and CDR2 is YNNKEL in the germline V gene (reference sequence). The CDR3 has 15 residues. V gave up 1 base and J gave up 3 bases; unmatched junction bases: 4. The CDR3 DNA is TGTGCCAGCAGCCAAGGTATTAGCGGGAGCTACGAGCAGTACTTC. Protein product: CASSQGISGSYEQYF.

The rearrangement joins TRBV11-2 to TRBJ2-7; D is ambiguous. Germline CDR1 SGHAT, CDR2 FQNNGV. V gave up 3 bases and J gave up 3 bases, with 9 bases separating them. This CDR3 region has 13 residues. CDR3 DNA: TGTGCCAGCAGCTTGATAGGGAACTACGAGCAGTACTTC. Translating gives CASSLIGNYEQYF.

In its sample, this clonotype was seen a few times. J is TRBJ1-2 and V is TRBV5-1; TRBD1 might be the D (5 bases). Trimming removed 4 bases at V and 4 bases at J, with 17 bases between. CDR1 and CDR2 from the germline V gene are SGHRS and YFSETQ. This CDR3 region has 15 residues. The CDR3 DNA sequence: TGCGCCAGCAGCCCTACTTGGAGGGGTGGCTATGGCTACACCTTC. Encoded protein: CASSPTWRGGYGYTF.

The chain employs TRBV10-3 and TRBJ1-3; D is uncertain. Germline V CDR1 and CDR2: ENHRY, SYGVKD. The V end was cut by 2 bases, the J end by 4 bases, with 6 bases between. This CDR3 comprises 13 residues. CDR3 sequence (DNA): TGTGCCATCAGTGAGCCGATAGGAAACACCATATATTTT. Its protein product is CAISEPIGNTIYF.

This chain connects TRBV20-1 to TRBJ2-7; tentative D call: TRBD2 (7 bases). The CDR3 loop spans 13 amino acids. Germline V lookup: CDR1 DFQATT, CDR2 SNEGSKA (reference sequence). The ends were cut back, 4 bases at V and 4 bases at J, with 14 bases in the middle. CDR3 in DNA: TGCAGTGCTAACAAGGGGGACTATTACGAGCAGTACTTC. Encoded protein: CSANKGDYYEQYF.

This clonotype was counted a single time. The V call is TRBV12-3 or TRBV12-4, the J call TRBJ2-3; either TRBD1 or TRBD2 may fit D (5 bases each). This CDR3 is built from 14 residues. V was trimmed by 1 base and J by 4 bases, leaving 9 bases between them. The CDR3 DNA reads as TGTGCCAGCAGTTTAGGGGGGTTCGCAGATACGCAGTATTTT. It yields the protein CASSLGGFADTQYF.

Turning to this clonotype: A clone one base away is much larger, so this may be a read error. This rearrangement joins TRBV7-4 to TRBJ1-5; possible D gene TRBD1, 5 bases. Trimming stripped 6 bases from V and 3 bases from J, with 24 bases between. The CDR3 runs 18 residues. The germline CDR1 and CDR2 sequences are SGHVT and SQSDAQ. Here the CDR3 reads CASSVRGGGCGVNQPQHF. The CDR3 DNA reads as TGTGCCAGCAGTGTAAGGGGCGGCGGATGTGGGGTCAATCAGCCCCAGCATTTT.

This clonotype was found a few times. This chain links TRBV6-1 with TRBJ2-7, with 8 positions matching TRBD2. The CDR3 extends over 19 amino acids. Trimming cost V 1 base and J 5 bases; bases outside gene matches: 19. Per the germline V gene, CDR1 is MNHNS and CDR2 is SASEGT. The CDR3 DNA reads as TGTGCCAGCAGTGAAGATGCGGGAGGAATTGTAAGGCTGGCCGACGAGCAGTACTTC. Encoded protein: CASSEDAGGIVRLADEQYF.

The chain couples TRBV27 to TRBJ1-4; 9 bases agree with TRBD1. Per germline, CDR1 MNHEY and CDR2 SMNVEV (reference sequence). The CDR3 runs to 16 residues. With V trimmed by 5 bases and J by 0 bases, 4 bases remained unmatched. The CDR3 DNA sequence: TGTGCCAGCAGTCGACAGGGGGTTTCAACTAATGAAAAACTGTTTTTT. Its protein product is CASSRQGVSTNEKLFF. Based on the CDR3 plus reference TRBV27 and TRBJ1-4, the full variable domain is EAQVTQNPRYLITVTGKKLTVTCSQNMNHEYMSWYRQDPGLGLRQIYYSMNVEVTDKGDVPEGYKVSRKEKRNFPLILESPSPNQTSLYFCASSRQGVSTNEKLFFGSGTQLSVL.